What follows are 20 T cell receptor beta chains derived from one specimen sequenced in a study of blood T cell repertoires in COVID-19. Assay: immunoSEQ multiplex PCR; the TCRdb copy retains only in-frame clones and omits some. The sample lists 350,000 to 400,000 clones, 89% occurring once. The sequencing input was peripheral blood. Receptor source: a woman in her thirties with COVID-19, enrolled during active disease.

The chain uses TRBV10-1 and TRBJ2-2, with D unclear. This CDR3 is built from 15 residues. V shed 2 bases and J shed 4 bases, with 11 bases lying between them. Germline assignment: CDR1 WNHNN and CDR2 SYGVQD (reference sequence). The CDR3: CASSEDSMSTGELFF. The CDR3 DNA reads as TGCGCCAGCAGTGAGGACTCGATGTCCACCGGGGAGCTGTTTTTT.

This chain uses TRBV5-1 with TRBJ2-5, with TRBD1 matching over 10 bases. Looked up from germline, CDR1 is SGHRS and CDR2 is YFSETQ. This CDR3 comprises 15 residues. V was clipped by 3 bases and J by 5 bases; unmatched bases: 7. The CDR3 sequence is CASSSWDRGGETQYF. CDR3 sequence (DNA): TGCGCCAGCAGCTCGTGGGACAGGGGAGGGGAGACCCAGTACTTC.

This clone came up a few times. The chain combines TRBV28 with TRBJ1-1, with TRBD1 as a possible D gene (5 bases). V shed 2 bases and J shed 3 bases, with 16 bases lying between them. There are 16 residues in the CDR3. Germline CDR1 reads MDHEN; CDR2 reads SYDVKM. The CDR3 DNA sequence: TGTGCCAGCAGTTTAGGTAAGGGGACTTGGGACACTGAAGCTTTCTTT. Translation gives CASSLGKGTWDTEAFF.

The chain couples TRBV19 to TRBJ1-4; 9 bases are a match to TRBD1. CDR1 and CDR2 (germline): LNHDA, SQIVND (reference sequence). V was pared by 9 bases and J by 0 bases, with 5 bases of the junction left unmatched. The CDR3 is made up of 15 amino acids. Here the CDR3 DNA reads TGTGCCAGCACAGGGGGCCGAGCAACTAATGAAAAACTGTTTTTT. Encoded protein: CASTGGRATNEKLFF.

This clone appeared once. This sequence joins TRBV30 and TRBJ2-1; TRBD2 is a possible D gene (5 bases). Germline CDR1 reads GTSNPN; CDR2 reads SVGIG (reference sequence). This CDR3 has 13 amino acids. The V end was cut by 4 bases, the J end by 7 bases, with 14 bases between. The CDR3 DNA reads as TGTGCCTGGAACGCGGGTGGCCCAAATGAGCAGTTCTTC. As protein: CAWNAGGPNEQFF.

The V gene is TRBV9, the J gene TRBJ1-3; 7 nucleotides align to TRBD1. The ends lost 1 base at V and 2 bases at J; junction bases unmatched: 9. Germline V gives CDR1 SGDLS, CDR2 YYNGEE. The CDR3 has 17 residues. The chain's CDR3 is CASSVSPIGTAGNTIYF. CDR3 coding DNA: TGTGCCAGCAGCGTATCCCCGATAGGGACAGCTGGAAACACCATATATTTT.

This chain uses TRBV6-2 or TRBV6-3 with TRBJ2-5; D gene ambiguous. Trimming pared 4 bases from V and 5 bases from J, leaving 11 bases between. The CDR3 is 13 residues long. Germline V CDR1 and CDR2: MNHEY, SVGEGT. CDR3: CASSFNRLETQYF. CDR3 bases: TGTGCCAGCAGTTTCAATAGACTGGAGACCCAGTACTTC.

The sample holds one count of this clone. This chain uses TRBV2 with TRBJ2-5, with 7 bases identical to TRBD2. The CDR3 spans 14 residues. Germline V gene lookup returns CDR1 SNHLY and CDR2 FYNNEI. With 2 bases clipped from V and 5 bases from J, the junction kept 5 bases outside the gene matches. The CDR3 nucleotides read TGTGCCAGCAGTGAATTGGGGGGGTGGGAGACCCAGTACTTC. Translated: CASSELGGWETQYF.

A few counts support this clone. The chain joins TRBV18 to TRBJ1-2; TRBD1 matches at 9 bases. Per the germline V gene, CDR1 is KGHSH and CDR2 is LQKENI. The CDR3 length is 13 residues. V was clipped by 1 base and J by 6 bases; unmatched bases: 0. The CDR3 region is CASSPRDRDGYTF. In DNA, the CDR3 is TGTGCCAGCTCACCACGGGACAGGGATGGCTACACCTTC.

The chain uses TRBV27 and TRBJ1-2; 11 bases agree with TRBD1. Germline trimming cut 5 bases from V and 3 bases from J; bases unmatched to any gene: 5. From germline, CDR1 is MNHEY and CDR2 SMNVEV (reference sequence). The CDR3 has 15 amino acids. CDR3 coding DNA: TGTGCCAGCAGTCCTAGGACAGGGGGCCACTATGGCTACACCTTC. The encoded protein is CASSPRTGGHYGYTF.

The V gene is TRBV19, the J gene TRBJ1-5; 7 positions match TRBD1. The CDR3 is 16 amino acids. Trimming at V came to 5 bases and at J to 2 bases, leaving 9 bases not matched to a gene. Germline CDR1 is LNHDA and CDR2 is SQIVND (reference sequence). CDR3 nucleotides: TGTGCCAGTAGTCCAAGGACAGGCCGAGGCAATCAGCCCCAGCATTTT. It translates to CASSPRTGRGNQPQHF.

The chain is built from TRBV19 and TRBJ2-7; TRBD1 matches at 8 bases. With 4 bases clipped from V and 2 bases from J, the junction kept 10 bases outside the gene matches. The CDR3 sequence is 16 residues long. Germline CDR1 is LNHDA and CDR2 is SQIVND (reference sequence). CDR3 in DNA: TGTGCCAGTAGTACTAGACAGGGGAATCGGCCCTACGAGCAGTACTTC. It yields the protein CASSTRQGNRPYEQYF.

This chain connects TRBV25-1 to TRBJ2-5; D unclear. The germline gives CDR1 MGHDK, CDR2 SYGVNS. The CDR3 length is 13 residues. V lost 4 bases, J lost 1 base, and 7 bases lay in between. The CDR3 spells CASSVGFQETQYF. CDR3 nucleotide sequence: TGTGCCAGCAGTGTCGGGTTCCAAGAGACCCAGTACTTC.

The CDR3 DNA is TGTGCCAGCAGCTTAGCCCTAGACAGGACCTATGGCTACACCTTC. This codes for CASSLALDRTYGYTF. The chain combines TRBV7-2 with TRBJ1-2; TRBD1 is a possible D gene (6 bases). Trimming cost V 0 bases and J 4 bases, with 12 bases left between them. Per the germline V gene, CDR1 is SGHTA and CDR2 is FQGNSA. The CDR3 runs 15 residues.

The gene calls are TRBV19 and TRBJ1-1, with 8 bases that match TRBD1. From germline, CDR1 is LNHDA and CDR2 SQIVND (reference sequence). The CDR3 has 14 amino acids. Losses at the gene ends were 6 bases for V and 4 bases for J; bases not matched to a gene: 7. The CDR3: CASRIQGARTEAFF. In nucleotides, the CDR3 is TGTGCCAGTAGGATTCAGGGGGCGCGCACTGAAGCTTTCTTT. Together with reference TRBV19 and TRBJ1-1, the CDR3 gives the full variable domain: DGGITQSPKYLFRKEGQNVTLSCEQNLNHDAMYWYRQDPGQGLRLIYYSQIVNDFQKGDIAEGYSVSREKKESFPLTVTSAQKNPTAFYLCASRIQGARTEAFFGQGTRLTVV.

Points on this clone: This same CDR3 is encoded by further DNA sequences in the sample. The rearrangement joins TRBV9 to TRBJ2-3; D remains unclear. Trimming left V 2 bases short and J 1 base short, with 11 bases between. CDR1 is SGDLS and CDR2 is YYNGEE in the germline V gene. This CDR3 has 15 residues. CDR3 loop: CASSVSPGGTDTQYF. CDR3 DNA sequence: TGTGCCAGCAGCGTTAGCCCCGGAGGCACAGATACGCAGTATTTT.

This clone was recorded only once. The chain couples TRBV6-5 to TRBJ1-4, with unresolved D. Trimming stripped 2 bases from V and 4 bases from J, with 14 bases between. Germline CDR1 reads MNHEY; CDR2 reads SVGAGI. The CDR3 consists of 16 residues. CDR3 bases: TGTGCCAGCAGTTACCCGGGAAGGGATGGTAATGAAAAACTGTTTTTT. This gives the protein CASSYPGRDGNEKLFF.

The chain uses TRBV6-2 or TRBV6-3 and TRBJ1-5; TRBD1 matches at 7 bases. Germline CDR1 reads MNHEY; CDR2 reads SVGEGT. The CDR3 covers 14 residues. V shed 5 bases, J shed 7 bases, and the junction held 8 bases outside the gene matches. CDR3 in amino acids: CASSDDRAWQPQHF. The CDR3 nucleotides read TGTGCCAGCAGTGATGACAGGGCGTGGCAGCCCCAGCATTTT.

The rearrangement links TRBV7-2 to TRBJ2-2; 13 bases map to TRBD2. The CDR3 length is 19 residues. Germline values: CDR1 SGHTA, CDR2 FQGNSA. V shed 5 bases, J shed 3 bases, and the junction held 12 bases outside the gene matches. The DNA for the CDR3 is TGTGCCAGCAGCCCCGGGCGGGGACTAGCGGGGCAATACACCGGGGAGCTGTTTTTT. Translated, it gives CASSPGRGLAGQYTGELFF. Variable domain in full (rest from reference TRBV7-2 and TRBJ2-2): GAGVSQSPSNKVTEKGKDVELRCDPISGHTALYWYRQSLGQGLEFLIYFQGNSAPDKSGLPSDRFSAERTGGSVSTLTIQRTQQEDSAVYLCASSPGRGLAGQYTGELFFGEGSRLTVL.

The chain recombines TRBV9 with TRBJ2-3, with D perhaps matching TRBD1 (6 bases). The CDR3 is made up of 14 amino acids. Trimming removed 4 bases at V and 2 bases at J, with 11 bases between. Per germline, CDR1 SGDLS and CDR2 YYNGEE. This chain's CDR3 is CASSLGHLTDTQYF. Written as DNA, the CDR3 is TGTGCCAGCAGCTTGGGACACCTCACAGATACGCAGTATTTT.